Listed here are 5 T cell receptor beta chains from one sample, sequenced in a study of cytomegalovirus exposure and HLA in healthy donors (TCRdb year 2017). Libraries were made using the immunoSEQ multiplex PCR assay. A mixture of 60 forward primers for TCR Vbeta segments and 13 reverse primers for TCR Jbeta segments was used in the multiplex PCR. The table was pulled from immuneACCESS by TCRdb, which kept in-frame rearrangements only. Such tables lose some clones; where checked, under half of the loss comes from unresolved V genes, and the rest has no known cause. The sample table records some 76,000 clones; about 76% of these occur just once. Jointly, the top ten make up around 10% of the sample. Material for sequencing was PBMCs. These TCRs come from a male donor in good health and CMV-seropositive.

The CDR3, as DNA: TGTGCCAGTAGTAAGGACCGCGGGGGGGCCGAGGCAGATACGCAGTATTTT. Encoded protein: CASSKDRGGAEADTQYF. The rearrangement joins TRBV19 to TRBJ2-3, with 9 bases that match TRBD2. The CDR3 extends over 17 amino acids. The germline V gene encodes CDR1 LNHDA and CDR2 SQIVND (reference sequence). With 4 bases clipped from V and 4 bases from J, the junction kept 12 bases outside the gene matches. The full variable domain, rest sourced from reference TRBV19 and TRBJ2-3, is DGGITQSPKYLFRKEGQNVTLSCEQNLNHDAMYWYRQDPGQGLRLIYYSQIVNDFQKGDIAEGYSVSREKKESFPLTVTSAQKNPTAFYLCASSKDRGGAEADTQYFGPGTRLTVL.

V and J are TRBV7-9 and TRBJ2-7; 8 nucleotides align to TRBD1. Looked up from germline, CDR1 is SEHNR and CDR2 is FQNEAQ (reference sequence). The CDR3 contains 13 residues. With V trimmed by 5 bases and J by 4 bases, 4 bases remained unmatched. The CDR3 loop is CASSPDRVYEQYF. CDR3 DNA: TGTGCCAGCAGCCCGGACAGGGTGTACGAGCAGTACTTC.

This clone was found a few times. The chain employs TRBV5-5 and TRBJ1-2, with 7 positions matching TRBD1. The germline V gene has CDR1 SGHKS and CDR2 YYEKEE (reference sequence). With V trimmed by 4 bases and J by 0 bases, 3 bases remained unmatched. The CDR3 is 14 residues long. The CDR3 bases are TGTGCCAGCAGCCGGGACAGCGCTAACTATGGCTACACCTTC. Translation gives CASSRDSANYGYTF.

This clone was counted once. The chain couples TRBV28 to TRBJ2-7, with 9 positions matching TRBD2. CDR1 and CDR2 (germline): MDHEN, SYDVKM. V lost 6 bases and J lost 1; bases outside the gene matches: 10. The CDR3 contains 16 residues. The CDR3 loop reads CASSPGLAGISYEQYF. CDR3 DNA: TGTGCCAGCAGCCCTGGCCTAGCGGGGATATCCTACGAGCAGTACTTC.

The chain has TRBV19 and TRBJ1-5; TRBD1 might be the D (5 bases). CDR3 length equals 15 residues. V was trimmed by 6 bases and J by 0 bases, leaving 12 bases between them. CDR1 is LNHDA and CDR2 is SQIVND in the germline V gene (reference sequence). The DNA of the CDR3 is TGTGCCAGTAGGAGGACATTCCATAGCAATCAGCCCCAGCATTTT. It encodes CASRRTFHSNQPQHF.